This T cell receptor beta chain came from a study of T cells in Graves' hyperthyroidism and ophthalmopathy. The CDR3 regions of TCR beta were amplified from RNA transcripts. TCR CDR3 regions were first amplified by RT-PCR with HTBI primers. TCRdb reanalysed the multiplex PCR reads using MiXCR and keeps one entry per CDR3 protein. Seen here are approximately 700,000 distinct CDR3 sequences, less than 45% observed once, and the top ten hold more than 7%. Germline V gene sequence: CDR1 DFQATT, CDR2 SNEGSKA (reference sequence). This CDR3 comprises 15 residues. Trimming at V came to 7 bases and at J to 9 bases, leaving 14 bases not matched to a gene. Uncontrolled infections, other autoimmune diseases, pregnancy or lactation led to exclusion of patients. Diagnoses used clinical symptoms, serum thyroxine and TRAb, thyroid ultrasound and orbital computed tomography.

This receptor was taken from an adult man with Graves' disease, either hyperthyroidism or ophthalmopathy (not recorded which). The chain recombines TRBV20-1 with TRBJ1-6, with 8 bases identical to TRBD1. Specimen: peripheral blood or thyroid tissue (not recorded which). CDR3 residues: CSGVSGQGAFSPLHF. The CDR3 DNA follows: TGCAGTGGGGTGTCGGGTCAGGGGGCATTTTCACCCCTCCACTTT.